These 24 T cell receptor beta chains share one sample of origin, sequenced in a study of CD8 T cells in Susac syndrome. After extraction with the RNeasy kit, about 0.45 to 1 ug of the RNA was reverse transcribed using random hexamers. TCRdb called the immunoSEQ multiplex PCR reads again in MiXCR, with one record for every CDR3 protein. Of about 210,000 distinct CDR3 sequences listed, approximately 93% are singletons. Sequencing used CD4+ T cells from PBMCs. The receptors shown here come from a human donor in good health.

V gene TRBV29-1 combines with J gene TRBJ1-6; D is uncertain. The CDR3 runs to 14 residues. V was shortened by 0 bases and J by 15 bases, with 18 bases between the two germline ends. Germline CDR1 is SQVTM and CDR2 is ANQGSEA. This chain's CDR3 is CSVEDFNSLALLHF. The CDR3, as DNA: TGCAGCGTTGAAGATTTTAACAGCTTGGCTCTCCTCCACTTT.

The chain links TRBV4-2 to TRBJ1-1, with a weak D call TRBD1 (5 bases). Germline assignment: CDR1 LGHNA and CDR2 YNFKEQ. The length of the CDR3 is 17 residues. The V gene lost 0 bases and the J gene lost 1 base, with 15 bases spanning the gap. In DNA, the CDR3 is TGTGCCAGCAGCCAAGATAGTTGGGGGAGAGGGAACACTGAAGCTTTCTTT. Amino acids: CASSQDSWGRGNTEAFF.

The rearrangement uses TRBV29-1 and TRBJ1-5; D is possibly TRBD1 (5 bases). V was cut by 5 bases and J by 5 bases, with 10 bases left in between. The length of the CDR3 is 12 residues. Germline V gene sequence: CDR1 SQVTM, CDR2 ANQGSEA. Here the CDR3 DNA reads TGCAGCGTTCAGGGAGGGGATCAGCCCCAGCATTTT. It encodes CSVQGGDQPQHF.

The V call is TRBV28, the J call TRBJ1-5; D uncertain. The CDR3 length is 13 residues. Trimming cost V 1 base and J 4 bases, with 5 bases left between them. Germline loops: CDR1 MDHEN, CDR2 SYDVKM. CDR3 in DNA: TGTGCCAGCAGTTTATTTGAGAATCAGCCCCAGCATTTT. It yields the protein CASSLFENQPQHF.

The gene calls are TRBV3-1 and TRBJ1-5; no definite D call. The CDR3 has 16 residues. CDR1 and CDR2 (germline): LGHDT, YNNKEL (reference sequence). Trimming stripped 0 bases from V and 0 bases from J, with 9 bases between. The DNA of the CDR3 is TGTGCCAGCAGCCAAGATCGGCGGGGTAGCAATCAGCCCCAGCATTTT. This encodes CASSQDRRGSNQPQHF.

This clonotype was observed a single time. This chain links TRBV6-2 or TRBV6-3 with TRBJ2-7; no definite D call. Trimming pared 6 bases from V and 1 base from J, leaving 10 bases between. Germline-derived CDR1 and CDR2 are MNHEY and SVGEGT. The CDR3 consists of 13 residues. The CDR3 loop reads CASSAIPSYEQYV. Here the CDR3 DNA reads TGTGCCAGCAGCGCCATACCGTCCTACGAGCAGTACGTC.

The chain combines TRBV2 with TRBJ2-5, with D perhaps TRBD1 or TRBD2 (6 bases each). Germline CDR1 is SNHLY and CDR2 is FYNNEI. The CDR3 sequence is 14 residues long. Trimming stripped 6 bases from V and 5 bases from J, with 16 bases between. The CDR3 region is CASRRGGGSETQYF. CDR3 coding DNA: TGTGCCAGCAGGAGAGGAGGGGGGAGCGAGACCCAGTACTTC.

Comments on this clonotype: An end of the junction differs from the germline gene, which may be a read error. The J gene is TRBJ2-5, the V gene TRBV3-1, with 8 bases fitting TRBD1. CDR1 is LGHDT and CDR2 is YNNKEL in the germline V gene (reference sequence). CDR3 length equals 14 residues. CDR3 sequence reads: CASSEDRGRETQYF. In nucleotides, the CDR3 is TGTGCCAGCAGCGAAGACAGGGGACGAGAGACCCAGTACTTC.

The CDR3 nucleotides are TGTGCCAGCAGTTTACGGACAGGCGATAATTCACCCCTCCACTTT. It encodes CASSLRTGDNSPLHF. J is TRBJ1-6 and V is TRBV28; 7 nucleotides match TRBD1. J lost 5 bases, V lost 2 bases, and 3 bases had no gene match. The CDR3 is 15 residues long. Germline CDR1 MDHEN, CDR2 SYDVKM.

V is TRBV12-3 or TRBV12-4 and J is TRBJ2-7; 7 bases align to TRBD2. This CDR3 is 13 amino acids long. J was trimmed by 6 bases and V by 3 bases; bases with no gene match: 5. CDR3 nucleotide sequence: TGTGCCAGCAGTTTGGGGGGGGTACGCGAGCAGTACTTC. Its translation: CASSLGGVREQYF.

The chain carries TRBV6-2 or TRBV6-3 and TRBJ1-1, with D tentatively TRBD1 (5 bases). This CDR3 is built from 14 residues. Germline loops: CDR1 MNHEY, CDR2 SVGEGT. Trimming removed 0 bases at V and 5 bases at J, with 10 bases between. CDR3 in DNA: TGTGCCAGCAGTTACTCGCTGGGGGTAACTGAAGCTTTCTTT. Translating it yields CASSYSLGVTEAFF.

The gene calls are TRBV5-1 and TRBJ2-2; the D is unclear. The V end lost 1 base, the J end lost 6 bases, and 7 bases lay between the germline ends. Germline loops: CDR1 SGHRS, CDR2 YFSETQ. The CDR3 totals 13 residues. The CDR3 DNA follows: TGCGCCAGCAGCTTGTCGGTTTCCGGGGAGCTGTTTTTT. It translates to CASSLSVSGELFF.

The genes are TRBV7-9 and TRBJ1-2; 8 bases are a match to TRBD1. This CDR3 contains 13 residues. Germline CDR1 and CDR2: SEHNR and FQNEAQ (reference sequence). The V gene end was trimmed by 7 bases and the J gene end by 8 bases; junction bases not matched to a gene: 9. The CDR3 here is CASTRTGSYGYTF. Written as DNA, the CDR3 is TGTGCCAGCACCCGGACAGGGTCCTACGGCTACACCTTC.

The chain couples TRBV6-2 or TRBV6-3 to TRBJ1-2; a weak D match, TRBD1 (5 bases). Trimming pared 7 bases from V and 3 bases from J, leaving 15 bases between. Germline loops: CDR1 MNHEY, CDR2 SVGEGT. The CDR3 extends over 14 amino acids. CDR3 region: CASNPPGGYYGYTF. CDR3 coding DNA: TGTGCCAGCAACCCCCCCGGGGGGTACTATGGCTACACCTTC.

This sequence joins TRBV6-5 and TRBJ1-1; D is unclear. Trimming took 4 bases from V and 9 from J, leaving 9 bases between them. Germline values: CDR1 MNHEY, CDR2 SVGAGI. CDR3 length: 11 amino acids. The CDR3 reads CASSSTMKAFF. In DNA, the CDR3 is TGTGCCAGCAGTTCTACCATGAAAGCTTTCTTT.

A note on this clonotype: A read error may produce the germline difference seen at one junction end. The V gene is TRBV5-8, the J gene TRBJ2-7; D is ambiguous. The length of the CDR3 is 15 residues. Germline CDR1 is SGHTS and CDR2 is YDEGEE. The CDR3 is CAGRNRAPVSYEQYF. The CDR3 bases are TGTGCCGGCAGGAACCGTGCCCCGGTTTCCTACGAGCAGTACTTC.

The chain employs TRBV7-2 and TRBJ2-7, with 7 bases matching TRBD2. This CDR3 is built from 14 residues. J gave up 3 bases and V 1 base, and 3 bases lay outside the gene matches. Germline assignment: CDR1 SGHTA and CDR2 FQGNSA. CDR3 protein: CASSLGGGNYEQYF. The DNA for the CDR3 is TGTGCCAGCAGCTTAGGGGGGGGGAACTACGAGCAGTACTTC.

This chain links TRBV20-1 with TRBJ2-2; D tentatively reads TRBD1 or TRBD2 (6 bases each). With 4 bases removed from V and 4 bases from J, the gap between germline ends came to 13 bases. Germline CDR1 DFQATT, CDR2 SNEGSKA (reference sequence). The CDR3 is 14 amino acids. In nucleotides, the CDR3 is TGCAGTGCTACCCCCTCGGGGGCCACCGGGGAGCTGTTTTTT. Translated, it gives CSATPSGATGELFF.

The chain links TRBV12-3 or TRBV12-4 to TRBJ1-4; the D is unclear. V lost 2 bases and J 3 bases, leaving 4 bases between the germline ends. The CDR3 covers 13 residues. CDR3 residues: CASSLQANEKLFF. The CDR3 nucleotides are TGTGCCAGCAGTTTACAGGCTAATGAAAAACTGTTTTTT.

This rearrangement joins TRBV20-1 to TRBJ1-5, with a tentative D call TRBD1 (6 bases). Germline loops: CDR1 DFQATT, CDR2 SNEGSKA (reference sequence). This CDR3 spans 18 amino acids. Trimming left V 0 bases short and J 0 bases short, with 18 bases between. CDR3 in DNA: TGCAGTGCTAGAGATTGGGGTGGACAGTCACCTAGCAATCAGCCCCAGCATTTT. Residues: CSARDWGGQSPSNQPQHF.

CDR3 residues: CASSDPGLSSYNEQFF. The DNA of the CDR3 is TGTGCCAGCAGTGATCCGGGACTCAGCTCCTACAATGAGCAGTTCTTC. This chain joins TRBV12-3 or TRBV12-4 and TRBJ2-1, with D tentatively TRBD2 (6 bases). The germline V and J ends were trimmed by 5 bases and 0 bases, with 14 bases remaining between them. This CDR3 spans 16 amino acids.

This clonotype was seen more than once but under ten times. The rearrangement links TRBV7-8 to TRBJ2-5; 7 bases are a match to TRBD1. V lost 7 bases, J lost 2 bases, and 4 bases stayed unmatched. The germline gives CDR1 SGHVS, CDR2 FQNEAQ. The CDR3 is 13 amino acids. CDR3 nucleotide sequence: TGTGCCAGCAACCGGGACAGTCAAGAGACCCAGTACTTC. It yields the protein CASNRDSQETQYF. Combining the CDR3 with reference TRBV7-8 and TRBJ2-5 gives the whole variable domain GAGVSQSPRYKVAKRGQDVALRCDPISGHVSLFWYQQALGQGPEFLTYFQNEAQLDKSGLPSDRFFAERPEGSVSTLKIQRTQQEDSAVYLCASNRDSQETQYFGPGTRLLVL.

The DNA for the CDR3 is TGTGCCAGCAGCTCAGGCTCTGGGGCCAACGTCCTGACTTTC. Translated: CASSSGSGANVLTF. The rearrangement joins TRBV7-2 to TRBJ2-6; no clear D gene. This CDR3 region has 14 residues. Germline V gene sequence: CDR1 SGHTA, CDR2 FQGNSA. Trimming removed 4 bases from V and 0 bases from J, with 4 bases in between. The full variable domain, in which reference TRBV7-2 and TRBJ2-6 provide the parts outside the CDR3, is GAGVSQSPSNKVTEKGKDVELRCDPISGHTALYWYRQSLGQGLEFLIYFQGNSAPDKSGLPSDRFSAERTGGSVSTLTIQRTQQEDSAVYLCASSSGSGANVLTFGAGSRLTVL.

The chain employs TRBV19 and TRBJ2-2; D is perhaps TRBD2 (5 bases). CDR1 and CDR2 (germline): LNHDA, SQIVND (reference sequence). The CDR3 extends over 16 amino acids. Trimming cost V 4 bases and J 5 bases, with 17 bases left between them. The CDR3 sequence is CASSTVASKGTGELFF. As DNA, the CDR3 is TGTGCCAGTAGTACCGTAGCGTCCAAAGGGACCGGGGAGCTGTTTTTT.